Below, one T cell receptor (beta chain) is given with its context. TCRdb re-called the 5' RACE reads through MiXCR, storing one row per CDR3 protein. The table includes about 570,000 distinct CDR3 sequences, 7.5% to 10% detected once. The length of the CDR3 is 17 residues. Germline CDR1 and CDR2: SEHNR and FQNEAQ (reference sequence). The V gene lost 5 bases and the J gene lost 1 base, with 18 bases spanning the gap. This sample is part of a study of identical twins. These data are also associated with another study on yellow fever vaccine responses in identical twins.

The chain has TRBV7-9 and TRBJ1-5; possible D gene TRBD1, 5 bases. This clonotype originated in a woman aged 18-29 years in good health. The sequenced sample consisted of PBMCs. DNA of the CDR3: TGTGCCAGCAGCCCAGGTTTTGGCGGGGGGAGCAATCAGCCCCAGCATTTT. This codes for CASSPGFGGGSNQPQHF.